Below are 11 T cell receptor beta chains sequenced from a single sample in a study of blood T cell repertoires in COVID-19. Clones were sequenced by immunoSEQ multiplex PCR, and TCRdb holds only the in-frame ones, with some missing. This sample has roughly 160,000 clones; 80% to 85% occur once, and the top ten carry roughly 2.9%. What was sequenced was peripheral blood. The source is a woman aged 60 to 75 with acute or convalescent COVID-19.

This rearrangement joins TRBV6-5 to TRBJ2-2; a weak D match, TRBD1 (6 bases). Germline-derived CDR1 and CDR2 are MNHEY and SVGAGI. The ends were cut back, 6 bases at V and 1 base at J, with 9 bases in the middle. The CDR3 contains 14 residues. The DNA for the CDR3 is TGTGCCAGCAGATCGACAGGGAACACCGGGGAGCTGTTTTTT. This codes for CASRSTGNTGELFF.

The chain is built from TRBV7-9 and TRBJ2-5; 8 nucleotides align to TRBD2. Per the germline V gene, CDR1 is SEHNR and CDR2 is FQNEAQ (reference sequence). J gave up 2 bases and V 3 bases, and 8 bases lay outside the gene matches. The length of the CDR3 is 16 residues. The CDR3 is CASSLSRLASQETQYF. The CDR3 DNA is TGTGCCAGCAGCTTGTCCCGACTAGCGTCTCAAGAGACCCAGTACTTC.

The chain uses TRBV7-9 and TRBJ2-7; 9 bases match TRBD1. Germline lookup yields CDR1 SEHNR and CDR2 FQNEAQ (reference sequence). This CDR3 region has 15 residues. Germline trimming cut 5 bases from V and 3 bases from J; bases unmatched to any gene: 8. The CDR3 loop is CASSQPGTGLYEQYF. The CDR3 nucleotides are TGTGCCAGCAGCCAACCCGGGACAGGGCTCTACGAGCAGTACTTC.

V is TRBV6-2 or TRBV6-3 and J is TRBJ2-1, with D unresolved. Trimming left V 3 bases short and J 8 bases short, with 8 bases between. Germline V gives CDR1 MNHEY, CDR2 SVGEGT. The CDR3 sequence is 12 residues long. As DNA, the CDR3 is TGTGCCAGCAGTTATCCCGTCCATGAGCAGTTCTTC. It yields the protein CASSYPVHEQFF.

The chain has TRBV18 and TRBJ1-1, with 8 positions matching TRBD1. The CDR3 spans 13 residues. Germline lookup yields CDR1 KGHSH and CDR2 LQKENI. V was pared by 5 bases and J by 7 bases, with 6 bases of the junction left unmatched. CDR3 loop: CASSMSQGGEAFF. DNA for the CDR3: TGTGCCAGCTCAATGTCACAGGGGGGTGAAGCTTTCTTT. The whole variable domain, remainder taken from reference TRBV18 and TRBJ1-1, is NAGVMQNPRHLVRRRGQEARLRCSPMKGHSHVYWYRQLPEEGLKFMVYLQKENIIDESGMPKERFSAEFPKEGPSILRIQQVVRGDSAAYFCASSMSQGGEAFFGQGTRLTVV.

This chain connects TRBV19 to TRBJ1-5; a possible D gene is TRBD1 (5 bases). Germline V lookup: CDR1 LNHDA, CDR2 SQIVND (reference sequence). This CDR3 has 16 residues. Trimming removed 2 bases from V and 5 bases from J, with 16 bases in between. The CDR3 is CASSIRGTGGYQPQHF. CDR3 in DNA: TGTGCCAGTAGTATAAGAGGGACGGGAGGGTATCAGCCCCAGCATTTT. Complete variable domain (other parts from reference TRBV19 and TRBJ1-5): DGGITQSPKYLFRKEGQNVTLSCEQNLNHDAMYWYRQDPGQGLRLIYYSQIVNDFQKGDIAEGYSVSREKKESFPLTVTSAQKNPTAFYLCASSIRGTGGYQPQHFGDGTRLSIL.

The chain has TRBV6-1 and TRBJ1-3, with D perhaps TRBD1 (5 bases). Trimming cost V 2 bases and J 1 base, with 9 bases left between them. CDR3 length: 15 residues. Germline CDR1 and CDR2: MNHNS and SASEGT. CDR3 DNA sequence: TGTGCCAGCAGTGAATCCAGGGCTTCTGGAAACACCATATATTTT. Protein product: CASSESRASGNTIYF.

The chain has TRBV19 and TRBJ2-5, with TRBD2 identical over 8 bases. The CDR3 contains 17 residues. Trimming removed 4 bases from V and 1 base from J; junction bases left unmatched: 11. Germline loops: CDR1 LNHDA, CDR2 SQIVND (reference sequence). CDR3: CASSRGAGGPLQETQYF. The CDR3 DNA reads as TGTGCCAGTAGTAGAGGCGCGGGGGGACCTCTCCAAGAGACCCAGTACTTC.

The chain combines TRBV7-9 with TRBJ2-5; weak D call: TRBD1 (5 bases). The CDR3 contains 15 residues. Germline-derived CDR1 and CDR2 are SEHNR and FQNEAQ (reference sequence). The germline V and J ends were trimmed by 0 bases and 5 bases, with 13 bases remaining between them. This chain's CDR3 is CASSLAGGQWETQYF. CDR3 nucleotide sequence: TGTGCCAGCAGCTTAGCGGGTGGACAATGGGAGACCCAGTACTTC.

This clone showed up just once. V and J are TRBV7-2 and TRBJ1-2; no clear D gene. From germline, CDR1 is SGHTA and CDR2 FQGNSA. This CDR3 comprises 13 residues. Deletions cut 6 bases from V and 7 bases from J, with 15 bases between. As DNA, the CDR3 is TGTGCCAGCAGTTCTAGTTATATTAGTGGCTACACCTTC. It codes for CASSSSYISGYTF.

The rearrangement joins TRBV28 to TRBJ1-3, with 8 bases that match TRBD1. The V gene end was trimmed by 2 bases and the J gene end by 5 bases; junction bases not matched to a gene: 14. Germline V gene data show CDR1 as MDHEN and CDR2 as SYDVKM. The CDR3 loop spans 18 amino acids. The chain's CDR3 is CASSLIVSGQGSRNTIYF. The DNA for the CDR3 is TGTGCCAGCAGTTTAATAGTTTCTGGACAGGGATCTCGAAACACCATATATTTT.